The 16 T cell receptor beta chains below come from one sample, sequenced in a study of beta chain features in type 1 diabetes. Sequencing targeted expressed TCRB transcripts, as all isolated RNA had been reverse transcribed. This table comes from immunoSEQ multiplex PCR, and its TCRdb copy is limited to in-frame clones, with some not included. Altogether 850,000 to 900,000 clones are present, around a sixth being singletons, with the ten largest covering 0.023%. Sequencing input: naive CD4+ T cells from blood. The receptors shown here come from a woman aged 18-29 years in good health.

CDR3 DNA sequence: TGTGCCAGTAGCGGACAGGCCTACGAGCAGTACTTC. Encoded protein: CASSGQAYEQYF. The chain uses TRBV19 and TRBJ2-7; the match to TRBD1 covers 7 bases. V trimming: 6 bases; J trimming: 2 bases; junction bases outside the gene matches: 1. The CDR3 length is 12 residues. The germline gives CDR1 LNHDA, CDR2 SQIVND (reference sequence).

This clone was counted a few times. V usage is TRBV28 and J usage is TRBJ1-4; D ambiguous. V lost 3 bases to trimming and J lost 7 bases, with 12 bases between them. The CDR3 has 14 amino acids. Germline values: CDR1 MDHEN, CDR2 SYDVKM. CDR3 DNA sequence: TGTGCCAGCAGTTTGATTCGTAGCGGTGAAAAACTGTTTTTT. Protein product: CASSLIRSGEKLFF. The whole variable domain, filled in from reference TRBV28 and TRBJ1-4, reads DVKVTQSSRYLVKRTGEKVFLECVQDMDHENMFWYRQDPGLGLRLIYFSYDVKMKEKGDIPEGYSVSREKKERFSLILESASTNQTSMYLCASSLIRSGEKLFFGSGTQLSVL.

This clone was observed a few times. This sequence joins TRBV6-5 and TRBJ2-7; 9 bases match TRBD1. This CDR3 is 15 amino acids long. Germline V gene data show CDR1 as MNHEY and CDR2 as SVGAGI. V shed 6 bases, J shed 6 bases, and the junction held 12 bases outside the gene matches. In DNA, the CDR3 is TGTGCCAGCAGACCTACAGGGGGCGCAAAAGGCGAGCAGTACTTC. Its protein product is CASRPTGGAKGEQYF.

The gene calls are TRBV28 and TRBJ2-3, with D perhaps TRBD2 (7 bases). CDR1 MDHEN and CDR2 SYDVKM come from the germline V gene. With 8 bases removed from V and 0 bases from J, the gap between germline ends came to 24 bases. The CDR3 runs to 18 residues. CDR3 nucleotide sequence: TGTGCCAGCCCCCCGCCGGGGCTGGGGGGGCCTAGCACAGATACGCAGTATTTT. This translates into CASPPPGLGGPSTDTQYF.

This chain links TRBV19 with TRBJ1-1; no reliable D call. CDR3 length: 13 residues. Per germline, CDR1 LNHDA and CDR2 SQIVND (reference sequence). V gave up 3 bases and J gave up 4 bases, with 9 bases separating them. The CDR3 sequence: CASSIPGFTEAFF. The CDR3 region has the DNA TGTGCCAGTAGTATTCCGGGGTTCACTGAAGCTTTCTTT.

The chain recombines TRBV29-1 with TRBJ2-7; TRBD2 matches at 10 bases. The V segment lost 1 base and the J segment 3 bases; nucleotides outside the gene matches: 12. Germline lookup yields CDR1 SQVTM and CDR2 ANQGSEA. The CDR3 has 17 amino acids. The DNA for the CDR3 is TGCAGCGTTGAAGGGGCGGCTAGCGGGAGTCGGGGCTACGAGCAGTACTTC. This sequence encodes CSVEGAASGSRGYEQYF.

The V call is TRBV27, the J call TRBJ2-1; D gene uncertain. Germline assignment: CDR1 MNHEY and CDR2 SMNVEV (reference sequence). This CDR3 contains 15 residues. V was clipped by 6 bases and J by 0 bases, with 12 bases between them. CDR3 coding DNA: TGTGCCAGCAGCCGCCCGGAGAGCTCCTACAATGAGCAGTTCTTC. Translating gives CASSRPESSYNEQFF.

This clone was recorded a few times. The V gene is TRBV19, the J gene TRBJ2-1; 7 positions agree with TRBD1. With V trimmed by 6 bases and J by 4 bases, 3 bases remained unmatched. Germline lookup yields CDR1 LNHDA and CDR2 SQIVND (reference sequence). This CDR3 comprises 13 residues. The CDR3 is CASSRGQYNEQFF. Here the CDR3 DNA reads TGTGCCAGTAGCAGGGGACAGTACAATGAGCAGTTCTTC.

V and J are TRBV28 and TRBJ2-7; D perhaps matches TRBD2 (5 bases). This CDR3 contains 15 residues. Germline V CDR1 and CDR2: MDHEN, SYDVKM. Trimming removed 3 bases from V and 0 bases from J, with 12 bases in between. CDR3 sequence: CASSFPGSVSYEQYF. CDR3 in DNA: TGTGCCAGCAGTTTTCCTGGTAGCGTCTCCTACGAGCAGTACTTC.

The chain employs TRBV4-3 and TRBJ2-7, with D perhaps matching TRBD1 (6 bases). With 3 bases removed from V and 3 bases from J, the gap between germline ends came to 15 bases. The germline gives CDR1 LGHNA, CDR2 YSLEER. The CDR3 has 15 residues. The CDR3 bases are TGCGCCAGCAGCCAGGACTTTACAGGGATCTACGAGCAGTACTTC. Residues: CASSQDFTGIYEQYF.

This clone was observed a handful of times. The gene calls are TRBV27 and TRBJ2-5; D remains unclear. V dropped 8 bases and J dropped 6 bases, with 19 bases sitting between them. Germline V gene sequence: CDR1 MNHEY, CDR2 SMNVEV (reference sequence). This CDR3 is 14 amino acids long. CDR3 in DNA: TGTGCCAGCGGAGTACCGGGCGCTTGGAAGACCCAGTACTTC. It codes for CASGVPGAWKTQYF.

V gene TRBV4-3 combines with J gene TRBJ1-5; D is uncertain. V lost 0 bases to trimming and J lost 0 bases, with 9 bases between them. CDR1 is LGHNA and CDR2 is YSLEER in the germline V gene. This CDR3 contains 16 residues. For the CDR3, the DNA is TGCGCCAGCAGCCAAGATGCGGCTCTTAGCAATCAGCCCCAGCATTTT. Encoded protein: CASSQDAALSNQPQHF.

The rearrangement joins TRBV11-1 to TRBJ2-1, with 15 bases matching TRBD2. This CDR3 contains 15 residues. J was trimmed by 12 bases and V by 6 bases; bases with no gene match: 9. From germline, CDR1 is SGHAT and CDR2 FQDESV (reference sequence). CDR3 DNA sequence: TGTGCCAGCAGTCCGGGACTAGCGGGAGGTATAGGGCAGTTCTTC. Residues: CASSPGLAGGIGQFF.

This clone came up a few times. The rearrangement uses TRBV20-1 and TRBJ2-7, with D unresolved. Germline-derived CDR1 and CDR2 are DFQATT and SNEGSKA (reference sequence). V shed 4 bases and J shed 6 bases, with 10 bases lying between them. The length of the CDR3 is 11 residues. The CDR3 nucleotides read TGCAGTGCTATTCAGAGCCTCGAGCAGTACTTC. Its translation: CSAIQSLEQYF.

Points on this clone: Different DNA sequences within this sample yield the same CDR3. The chain links TRBV5-1 to TRBJ2-3; TRBD1 matches 9 bases. The CDR3 has 15 amino acids. Trimming removed 4 bases from V and 2 bases from J; junction bases left unmatched: 5. Germline V gene sequence: CDR1 SGHRS, CDR2 YFSETQ. The CDR3 sequence: CASSPGQGFTDTQYF. In nucleotides, the CDR3 is TGCGCCAGCAGCCCAGGACAGGGGTTCACAGATACGCAGTATTTT.

This clone came up a few times. The chain has TRBV4-2 and TRBJ2-3, with D possibly being TRBD1 (6 bases). Germline loops: CDR1 LGHNA, CDR2 YNFKEQ. V gave up 2 bases and J gave up 3 bases, with 15 bases separating them. This CDR3 comprises 16 residues. The CDR3 loop reads CASSQSLQGITDTQYF. CDR3 DNA: TGTGCCAGCAGCCAATCATTACAGGGAATAACAGATACGCAGTATTTT.